This T cell receptor beta chain was recorded in a study of blood T cells in healthy people across ages. A sample-barcoded 5' primer and a J-beta primer mix were used in a second PCR of roughly 6 to 11 cycles. A single record per CDR3 protein comes from TCRdb applying MiXCR to the 5' RACE reads. The data show around 1.5 million distinct CDR3 sequences, with 59% seen just once and over 6.5% held by the top ten. Sequencing used blood. The TCR comes from a young man in good health.

CDR3 protein: CASSTWGVDEQYF. CDR3 in DNA: TGTGCCAGCAGCACCTGGGGGGTGGACGAGCAGTACTTC. The chain combines TRBV7-6 with TRBJ2-4; possibly TRBD2 for D (6 bases). Near its end, the DNA agrees better with TRBJ2-7, so the J call may be wrong. There are 13 residues in the CDR3. CDR1 is SGHVS and CDR2 is FNYEAQ in the germline V gene.